The 23 T cell receptor beta chains reported below all come from one sample, sequenced in a study of cytomegalovirus exposure and HLA in healthy donors. The PCR had 60 Vbeta and 13 Jbeta primers. Here immunoSEQ multiplex PCR was the method, and the copy in TCRdb shows in-frame clones only, minus some. Among under 200,000 clones listed, 62% were seen once. Sequenced material: PBMCs. The receptors originated from a man aged 35 to 55 in good health and CMV-seronegative.

This clone was seen a handful of times. The chain couples TRBV5-6 to TRBJ2-4; maybe TRBD1 (8 bases). V was pared by 5 bases and J by 6 bases, with 15 bases between. CDR3 size: 14 residues. Germline lookup yields CDR1 SGHDT and CDR2 YYEEEE. The DNA of the CDR3 is TGTGCCAGCAGTTACAGGGGGGGCGGAAACATTCAGTACTTC. It encodes CASSYRGGGNIQYF.

The J gene is TRBJ1-3, the V gene TRBV6-5; tentatively, D is TRBD1 (5 bases). Trimming removed 0 bases at V and 9 bases at J, with 12 bases between. The CDR3 runs to 14 residues. The V gene's germline CDR1 is MNHEY and CDR2 SVGAGI. CDR3 region: CASSYSIRRGTIYF. In DNA form, the CDR3 reads TGTGCCAGCAGTTACTCTATCCGGAGGGGCACCATATATTTT.

The chain links TRBV5-6 to TRBJ2-5, with TRBD2 as a possible D gene (6 bases). Looked up from germline, CDR1 is SGHDT and CDR2 is YYEEEE. With 6 bases removed from V and 0 bases from J, the gap between germline ends came to 9 bases. The CDR3 spans 13 residues. CDR3 sequence (DNA): TGTGCCAGCAACCGGGACTACCAAGAGACCCAGTACTTC. As protein: CASNRDYQETQYF.

V gene TRBV27 combines with J gene TRBJ1-4, with TRBD1 matching over 7 bases. J lost 0 bases, V lost 5 bases, and 6 bases had no gene match. Germline V lookup: CDR1 MNHEY, CDR2 SMNVEV (reference sequence). This CDR3 is 16 amino acids long. The DNA for the CDR3 is TGTGCCAGCAGTCTTGACAGGGCTGCAACTAATGAAAAACTGTTTTTT. Translating gives CASSLDRAATNEKLFF.

The J gene is TRBJ1-5, the V gene TRBV19, with no clear D. CDR1 and CDR2 from the germline V gene are LNHDA and SQIVND (reference sequence). V lost 1 base, J lost 1 base, and 8 bases lay in between. The CDR3 consists of 15 residues. Here the CDR3 reads CASSIGQASNQPQHF. CDR3 nucleotides: TGTGCCAGTAGTATAGGGCAGGCGAGCAATCAGCCCCAGCATTTT.

The chain recombines TRBV6-1 with TRBJ1-1; D is possibly TRBD1 (5 bases). Germline V lookup: CDR1 MNHNS, CDR2 SASEGT. V was shortened by 3 bases and J by 1 base, with 12 bases between the two germline ends. This CDR3 spans 15 amino acids. This CDR3 reads CASSDPQGRNTEAFF. CDR3 DNA sequence: TGTGCCAGCAGTGACCCCCAGGGCCGGAACACTGAAGCTTTCTTT.

This clone was counted between two and nine times. The chain employs TRBV29-1 and TRBJ1-2; D not resolved. The CDR3 contains 12 residues. V was pared by 3 bases and J by 3 bases, with 8 bases between. CDR1 is SQVTM, CDR2 ANQGSEA, per germline. In DNA form, the CDR3 reads TGCAGCGTTGATACACGTGACTATGGCTACACCTTC. It encodes CSVDTRDYGYTF.

This clone was counted a single time. V is TRBV7-2 and J is TRBJ2-3; a weak D match, TRBD2 (5 bases). V lost 0 bases to trimming and J lost 1 base, with 8 bases between them. The CDR3 consists of 15 residues. Germline V lookup: CDR1 SGHTA, CDR2 FQGNSA. The CDR3 protein is CASSLAWRRTDTQYF. DNA of the CDR3: TGTGCCAGCAGCTTAGCATGGAGGCGCACAGATACGCAGTATTTT.

V gene TRBV15 combines with J gene TRBJ1-6; D is possibly TRBD1 (5 bases). Germline V gives CDR1 LNHNV, CDR2 YYDKDF (reference sequence). The CDR3 sequence is 16 residues long. Between the trimmed V and J ends, which lost 0 bases and 4 bases, there was a span of 10 bases. In DNA form, the CDR3 reads TGTGCCACCAGCAGAGACAGGGCCGAGTATAATTCACCCCTCCACTTT. It is translated as CATSRDRAEYNSPLHF.

Only a few counts were recorded for this clone. CDR3 sequence (DNA): TGTGCCACCAGCCCACGCGGCCCTGGCACCTATGGCTACACCTTC. Encoded protein: CATSPRGPGTYGYTF. The chain recombines TRBV15 with TRBJ1-2; D gene ambiguous. This CDR3 is built from 15 residues. With 5 bases removed from V and 4 bases from J, the gap between germline ends came to 17 bases. Germline CDR1 is LNHNV and CDR2 is YYDKDF (reference sequence).

This clone was picked up a small number of times. The chain links TRBV5-4 to TRBJ2-5, with D perhaps TRBD1 (5 bases). CDR1 is SGHNT, CDR2 YYREEE, per germline (reference sequence). CDR3 size: 16 residues. V lost 4 bases, J lost 5 bases, and 21 bases lay in between. CDR3 protein: CASSQGPRGKWETQYF. The CDR3 DNA reads TGTGCCAGCAGCCAAGGGCCAAGGGGTAAATGGGAGACCCAGTACTTC.

With regard to this clone: In this CDR3 the conserved last residue, phenylalanine or tryptophan, is missing, so a read error is likely. The rearrangement uses TRBV4-1 and TRBJ2-7; TRBD2 matches 8 bases. The CDR3 is 17 amino acids. V gave up 3 bases and J gave up 7 bases; unmatched junction bases: 17. In germline, CDR1 is MGHRA, CDR2 YSYEKL. The CDR3 region is CASSQGPGAGAFFEQYL. The CDR3 DNA reads as TGCGCCAGCAGCCAGGGCCCGGGAGCGGGGGCCTTCTTTGAGCAGTACCTC.

The chain carries TRBV11-3 and TRBJ2-2, with a tentative D call TRBD2 (6 bases). Germline CDR1 reads SGHNT; CDR2 reads YENEEA. V was shortened by 4 bases and J by 5 bases, with 20 bases between the two germline ends. There are 17 residues in the CDR3. The CDR3 loop reads CASSSHSSGRGTGELFF. Written as DNA, the CDR3 is TGTGCCAGCAGCTCTCACAGTAGCGGAAGAGGGACCGGGGAGCTGTTTTTT.

V and J are TRBV5-5 and TRBJ2-7; a weak D match, TRBD2 (6 bases). Trimming stripped 4 bases from V and 12 bases from J, with 17 bases between. Germline V gives CDR1 SGHKS, CDR2 YYEKEE (reference sequence). The CDR3 has 12 residues. CDR3 region: CASSPRGTLGYF. CDR3 DNA sequence: TGTGCCAGCAGCCCCCGCGGGACCTTAGGGTACTTC.

The chain employs TRBV5-1 and TRBJ2-7; 12 nucleotides align to TRBD1. Germline V lookup: CDR1 SGHRS, CDR2 YFSETQ. The junction had 8 bases not matched to a gene; V was cut back by 2 bases and J by 5 bases. The CDR3 covers 16 residues. CDR3 residues: CASSFTGTGGFDEQYF. DNA for the CDR3: TGCGCCAGCAGCTTTACCGGGACAGGGGGCTTCGACGAGCAGTACTTC.

The chain recombines TRBV2 with TRBJ2-2; 9 positions match TRBD2. This CDR3 is 15 amino acids long. Germline CDR1 and CDR2: SNHLY and FYNNEI. Trimming at V came to 5 bases and at J to 0 bases, leaving 1 base not matched to a gene. CDR3 sequence: CASSLAGSNTGELFF. The CDR3 bases are TGTGCCAGCAGTCTAGCGGGGTCGAACACCGGGGAGCTGTTTTTT.

This clone came up a few times. The V gene is TRBV5-1, the J gene TRBJ1-1; the D is unclear. Trimming shortened V by 4 bases and J by 1 base, and 11 bases separated the two germline ends. CDR3 length: 14 amino acids. In germline, CDR1 is SGHRS, CDR2 YFSETQ. The CDR3 DNA sequence: TGCGCCAGCAGCCCCTTGATGGCGAACACTGAAGCTTTCTTT. Translating it yields CASSPLMANTEAFF.

Points on this clone: One end of the junction fails to match germline, which may point to a read error. This chain joins TRBV7-2 and TRBJ1-1; D is perhaps TRBD1 (6 bases). Per the germline V gene, CDR1 is SGHTA and CDR2 is FQGNSA. The CDR3 covers 12 residues. The CDR3 here is CASSLDREGLSF. The CDR3 DNA reads as TGTGCCAGCAGCTTAGACAGGGAGGGACTTTCGTTT.

This clone was observed a handful of times. This chain uses TRBV5-1 with TRBJ2-3; 8 positions match TRBD2. CDR1 and CDR2 from the germline V gene are SGHRS and YFSETQ. V shed 0 bases and J 2 bases; nucleotides not matched to a gene: 2. The CDR3 consists of 15 residues. The CDR3 bases are TGCGCCAGCAGCTTGGAAGCGGGGGACACAGATACGCAGTATTTT. It specifies CASSLEAGDTDTQYF.

The chain carries TRBV14 and TRBJ2-1; 9 positions agree with TRBD2. The V gene end was trimmed by 4 bases and the J gene end by 5 bases; junction bases not matched to a gene: 3. This CDR3 is built from 14 residues. The germline V gene has CDR1 SGHDN and CDR2 FVKESK. The CDR3 spells CASSPLAGNNEQFF. The CDR3 coding sequence is TGTGCCAGCAGCCCTCTAGCGGGGAACAATGAGCAGTTCTTC.

This sequence joins TRBV9 and TRBJ1-1; unclear D gene. CDR3 size: 13 residues. Germline V gives CDR1 SGDLS, CDR2 YYNGEE. Trimming pared 3 bases from V and 0 bases from J, leaving 6 bases between. CDR3 sequence reads: CASSGQMNTEAFF. The CDR3 bases are TGTGCCAGCAGCGGGCAGATGAACACTGAAGCTTTCTTT. Using reference TRBV9 and TRBJ1-1 for the parts outside the CDR3, the full variable domain is DSGVTQTPKHLITATGQRVTLRCSPRSGDLSVYWYQQSLDQGLQFLIQYYNGEERAKGNILERFSAQQFPDLHSELNLSSLELGDSALYFCASSGQMNTEAFFGQGTRLTVV.

V and J are TRBV28 and TRBJ1-1, with a possible D match to TRBD1 (6 bases). V gave up 7 bases and J gave up 3 bases, with 12 bases separating them. Germline values: CDR1 MDHEN, CDR2 SYDVKM. The CDR3 has 13 amino acids. CDR3: CASTGQLDTEAFF. In DNA, the CDR3 is TGTGCCAGCACCGGACAGTTGGACACTGAAGCTTTCTTT.

A word on this clone: Other DNA sequences in this sample translate to the same CDR3. The genes are TRBV15 and TRBJ2-1, with TRBD1 matching 9 bases. Per germline, CDR1 LNHNV and CDR2 YYDKDF (reference sequence). The length of the CDR3 is 15 residues. V dropped 5 bases and J dropped 3; count of bases not matched to a gene: 5. Here the CDR3 DNA reads TGTGCCACCAGCCGCCGGACAGGGGACTACAATGAGCAGTTCTTC. Encoded protein: CATSRRTGDYNEQFF. The full variable domain, its missing parts supplied by reference TRBV15 and TRBJ2-1, is DAMVIQNPRYQVTQFGKPVTLSCSQTLNHNVMYWYQQKSSQAPKLLFHYYDKDFNNEADTPDNFQSRRPNTSFCFLDIRSPGLGDTAMYLCATSRRTGDYNEQFFGPGTRLTVL.